Described below is a single T cell receptor beta chain sequence and its context. The entry originates in a study of blood T cell repertoires in COVID-19. Study-level information: Whether acute or convalescent, the COVID-19 samples came from the United States, Italy and Spain.

The CDR3 is made up of 19 amino acids. CDR1 SGHRS and CDR2 YFSETQ come from the germline V gene. V was cut by 0 bases and J by 6 bases, with 28 bases left in between. Sequenced by immunoSEQ multiplex PCR; TCRdb stores in-frame clones only, minus some. The data show over 100,000 clones, with roughly 88% seen just once and about 0.8% held by the top ten. Sequencing was performed on peripheral blood. This receptor was taken from a woman between 65 and 79 years old with acute or convalescent COVID-19. The chain recombines TRBV5-1 with TRBJ2-7, with a possible D match to TRBD2 (6 bases). The CDR3 spells CASSLELTRTVELRIEQYF. The DNA for the CDR3 is TGCGCCAGCAGCTTGGAGTTGACTAGAACCGTAGAGCTAAGGATCGAGCAGTACTTC.